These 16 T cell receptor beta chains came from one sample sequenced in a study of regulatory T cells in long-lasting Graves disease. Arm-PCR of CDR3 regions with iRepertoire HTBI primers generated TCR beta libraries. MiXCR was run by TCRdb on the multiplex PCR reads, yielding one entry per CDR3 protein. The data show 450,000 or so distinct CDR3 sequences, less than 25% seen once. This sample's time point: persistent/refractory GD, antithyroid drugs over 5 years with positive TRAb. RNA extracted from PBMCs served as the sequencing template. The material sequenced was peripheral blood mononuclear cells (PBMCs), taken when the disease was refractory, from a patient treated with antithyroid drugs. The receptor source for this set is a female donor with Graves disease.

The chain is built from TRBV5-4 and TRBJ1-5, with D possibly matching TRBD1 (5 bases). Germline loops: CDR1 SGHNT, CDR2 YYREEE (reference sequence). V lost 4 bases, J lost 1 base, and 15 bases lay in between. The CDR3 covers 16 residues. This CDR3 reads CASSPGPDVSNQPQHF. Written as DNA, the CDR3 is TGTGCCAGCAGCCCGGGGCCCGACGTGAGCAATCAGCCCCAGCATTTT.

The CDR3 nucleotides read TGCGCCAGCAGCTTGGCGGGGGGACCAACTAATGAAAAACTGTTTTTT. This gives the protein CASSLAGGPTNEKLFF. The rearrangement joins TRBV5-1 to TRBJ1-4, with D tentatively TRBD1 (5 bases). V lost 0 bases, J lost 0 bases, and 9 bases lay in between. The CDR3 covers 16 residues. Germline V lookup: CDR1 SGHRS, CDR2 YFSETQ.

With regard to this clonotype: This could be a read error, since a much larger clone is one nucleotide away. The CDR3 here is CAGRQGFLTEAFF. CDR3 sequence (DNA): TGTGCCGGCAGACAGGGGTTCCTTACTGAAGCTTTCTTT. The chain combines TRBV6-2 or TRBV6-3 with TRBJ1-1; 8 positions agree with TRBD1. CDR3 length equals 13 residues. Germline assignment: CDR1 MNHEY and CDR2 SVGEGT.

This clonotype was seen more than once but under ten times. The CDR3 here is CASSSTTSNYEQYF. Here the CDR3 DNA reads TGTGCCAGCAGTTCCACTACTAGTAACTACGAGCAGTACTTC. V and J are TRBV27 and TRBJ2-7; perhaps TRBD2 as D (5 bases). V lost 4 bases to trimming and J lost 3 bases, with 13 bases between them. The CDR3 contains 14 residues. Germline-derived CDR1 and CDR2 are MNHEY and SMNVEV (reference sequence).

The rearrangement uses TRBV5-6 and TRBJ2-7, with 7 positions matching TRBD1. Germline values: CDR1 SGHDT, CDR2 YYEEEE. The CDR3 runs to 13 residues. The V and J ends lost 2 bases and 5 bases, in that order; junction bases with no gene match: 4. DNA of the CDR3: TGTGCCAGCAGCTTCGGGACAGTTCACGAGCAGTACTTC. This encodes CASSFGTVHEQYF.

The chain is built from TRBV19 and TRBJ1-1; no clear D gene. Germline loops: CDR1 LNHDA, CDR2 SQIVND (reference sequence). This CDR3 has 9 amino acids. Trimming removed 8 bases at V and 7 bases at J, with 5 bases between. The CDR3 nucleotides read TGTGCCAGTGGCGGTGAAGCTTTCTTT. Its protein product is CASGGEAFF.

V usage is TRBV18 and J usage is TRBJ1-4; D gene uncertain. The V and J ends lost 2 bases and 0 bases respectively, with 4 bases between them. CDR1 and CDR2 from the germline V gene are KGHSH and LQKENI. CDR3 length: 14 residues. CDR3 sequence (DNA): TGTGCCAGCTCACCAGCAGCAACTAATGAAAAACTGTTTTTT. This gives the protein CASSPAATNEKLFF.

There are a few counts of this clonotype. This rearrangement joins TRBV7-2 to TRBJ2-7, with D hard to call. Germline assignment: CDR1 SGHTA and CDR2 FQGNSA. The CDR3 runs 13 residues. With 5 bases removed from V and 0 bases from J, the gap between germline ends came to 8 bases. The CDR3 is CASSISLSYEQYF. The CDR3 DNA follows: TGTGCCAGCAGCATTAGTCTCTCCTACGAGCAGTACTTC.

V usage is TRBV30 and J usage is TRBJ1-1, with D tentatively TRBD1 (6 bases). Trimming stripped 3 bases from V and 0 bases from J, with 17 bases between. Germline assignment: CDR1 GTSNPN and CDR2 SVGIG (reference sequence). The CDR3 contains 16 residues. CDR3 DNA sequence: TGTGCCTGGAGACCCCCTAGGGACATATTGAACACTGAAGCTTTCTTT. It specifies CAWRPPRDILNTEAFF.

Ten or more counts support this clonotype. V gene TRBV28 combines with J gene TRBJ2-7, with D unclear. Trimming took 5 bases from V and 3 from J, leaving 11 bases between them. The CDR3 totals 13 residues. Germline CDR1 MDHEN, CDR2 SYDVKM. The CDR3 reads CASSDYRVYEQYF. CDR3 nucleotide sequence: TGTGCCAGCAGTGATTACCGGGTCTACGAGCAGTACTTC.

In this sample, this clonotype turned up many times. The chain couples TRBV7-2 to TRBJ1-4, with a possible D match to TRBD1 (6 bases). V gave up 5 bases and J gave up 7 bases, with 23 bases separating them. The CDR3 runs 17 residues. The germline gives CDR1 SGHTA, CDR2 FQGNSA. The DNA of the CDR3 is TGTGCCAGCAGCCCGACGATCTTACAGGGAAGTGGTGAAAAACTGTTTTTT. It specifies CASSPTILQGSGEKLFF.

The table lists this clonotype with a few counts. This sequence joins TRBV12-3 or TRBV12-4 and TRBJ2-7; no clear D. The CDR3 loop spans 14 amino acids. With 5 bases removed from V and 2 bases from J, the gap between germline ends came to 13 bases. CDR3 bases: TGTGCCAGCAGTAACTTGAAGGCAACCTACGAGCAGTACTTC. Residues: CASSNLKATYEQYF.

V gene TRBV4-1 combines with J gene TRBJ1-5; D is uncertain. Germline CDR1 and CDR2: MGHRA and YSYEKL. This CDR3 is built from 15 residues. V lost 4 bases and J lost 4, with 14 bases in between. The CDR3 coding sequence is TGCGCCAGCAGCCTAATTGACGGCAATAATCAGCCCCAGCATTTT. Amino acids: CASSLIDGNNQPQHF.

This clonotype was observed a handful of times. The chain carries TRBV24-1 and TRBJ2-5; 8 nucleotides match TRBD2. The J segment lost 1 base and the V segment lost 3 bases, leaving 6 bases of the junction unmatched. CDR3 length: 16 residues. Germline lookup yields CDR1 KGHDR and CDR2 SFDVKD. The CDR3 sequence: CATSDPRLATQETQYF. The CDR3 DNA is TGTGCCACCAGTGATCCACGACTAGCGACCCAAGAGACCCAGTACTTC.

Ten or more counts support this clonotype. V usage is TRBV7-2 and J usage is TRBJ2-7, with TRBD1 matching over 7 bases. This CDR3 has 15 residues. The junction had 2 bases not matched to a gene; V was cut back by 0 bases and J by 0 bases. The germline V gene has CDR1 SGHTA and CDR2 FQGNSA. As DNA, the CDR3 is TGTGCCAGCAGCTTAGCGGCAGGGGGCTCCTACGAGCAGTACTTC. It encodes CASSLAAGGSYEQYF.

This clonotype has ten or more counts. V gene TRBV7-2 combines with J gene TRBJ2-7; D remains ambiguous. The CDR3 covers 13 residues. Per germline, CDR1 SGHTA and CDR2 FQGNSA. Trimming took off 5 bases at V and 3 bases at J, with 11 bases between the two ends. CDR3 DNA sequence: TGTGCCAGCAGCCTGGCCGCCGACTACGAGCAGTACTTC. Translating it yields CASSLAADYEQYF.